This T cell receptor beta chain was profiled in a study of tumor-infiltrating lymphocytes in primary liver carcinoma. With 500 to 650 ng total RNA as template and a constant-region primer, TCR beta cDNA was made. Three nested multiplex PCR rounds, a slightly modified ARM-PCR method, built the TCR beta libraries. TRBV1-TRBV30 forward primers paired with a C-beta reverse primer drove the first two PCR rounds, roughly 10 cycles each. A single record per CDR3 protein comes from TCRdb applying MiXCR to the multiplex PCR reads. The sample lists nearly 50,000 distinct CDR3 sequences; roughly 77% were seen once. Investigators took RNA and DNA out together from roughly 21-30 mg of unsorted bulk tissue. Germline V gives CDR1 MGHRA, CDR2 YSYEKL. Trimming stripped 0 bases from V and 8 bases from J, with 13 bases between. This CDR3 spans 15 amino acids.

The source of this sequence is a middle-aged man with primary liver carcinoma and hepatitis B virus infection. The rearrangement joins TRBV4-1 to TRBJ2-2; D is unclear. The material sequenced was liver tumor tissue from sampling region 3. Subset described: tumor region T3, left-lateral pole. CDR3 coding DNA: TGCGCCAGCAGCCAAGATCAGGAGAGCACTGGGGAGCTGTTTTTT. As protein: CASSQDQESTGELFF.